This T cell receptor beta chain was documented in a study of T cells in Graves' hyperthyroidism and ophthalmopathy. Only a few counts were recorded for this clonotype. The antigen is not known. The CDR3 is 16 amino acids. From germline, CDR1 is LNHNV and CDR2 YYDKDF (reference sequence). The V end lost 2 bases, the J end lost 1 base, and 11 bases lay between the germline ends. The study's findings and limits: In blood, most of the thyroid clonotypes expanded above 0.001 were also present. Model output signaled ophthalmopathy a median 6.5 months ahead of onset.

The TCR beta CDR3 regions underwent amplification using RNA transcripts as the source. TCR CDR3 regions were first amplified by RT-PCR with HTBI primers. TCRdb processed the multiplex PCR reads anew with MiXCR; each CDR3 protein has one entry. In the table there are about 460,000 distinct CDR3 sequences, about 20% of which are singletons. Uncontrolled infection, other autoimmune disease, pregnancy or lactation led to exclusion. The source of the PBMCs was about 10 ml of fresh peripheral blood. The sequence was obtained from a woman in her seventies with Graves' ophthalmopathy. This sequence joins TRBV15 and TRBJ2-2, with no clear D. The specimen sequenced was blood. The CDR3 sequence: CATSRRAAVNTGELFF. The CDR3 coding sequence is TGTGCCACCAGCAGACGGGCGGCCGTGAACACCGGGGAGCTGTTTTTT.